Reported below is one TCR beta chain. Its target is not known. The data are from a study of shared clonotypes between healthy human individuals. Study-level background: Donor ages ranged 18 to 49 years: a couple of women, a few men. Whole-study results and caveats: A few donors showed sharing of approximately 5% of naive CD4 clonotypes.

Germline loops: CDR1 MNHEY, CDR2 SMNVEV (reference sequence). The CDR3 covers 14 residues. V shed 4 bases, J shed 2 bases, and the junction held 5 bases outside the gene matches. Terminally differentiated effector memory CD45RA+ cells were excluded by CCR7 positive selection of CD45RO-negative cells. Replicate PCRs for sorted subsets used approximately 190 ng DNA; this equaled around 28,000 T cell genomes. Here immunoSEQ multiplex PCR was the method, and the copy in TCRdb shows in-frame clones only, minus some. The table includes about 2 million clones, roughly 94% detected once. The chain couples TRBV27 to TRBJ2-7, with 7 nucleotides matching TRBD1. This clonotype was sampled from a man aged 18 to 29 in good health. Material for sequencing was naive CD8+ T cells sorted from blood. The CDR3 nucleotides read TGTGCCAGCAGTTCGGACAGGTTCCCCTACGAGCAGTACTTC. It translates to CASSSDRFPYEQYF.